This TCR beta chain came from a study of cytomegalovirus exposure and HLA in healthy donors. Overall study: There were under 140 million unique TCR beta sequences, drawn from approximately 180 million T cells, in an earlier analysis.

Note on this clone: Its antigen is not known.

As for the donors, each was a healthy bone marrow donor. Study conclusions and caveats: Later examination showed HLA-associated TCR beta chains had greater clonal expansion than equally common others. With high specificity and sensitivity, the classifier reportedly diagnosed cytomegalovirus status.

Germline V gene data show CDR1 as MNHEY and CDR2 as SVGAGI. Trimming took 3 bases from V and 3 from J, leaving 12 bases between them. CDR3 length: 15 amino acids. Primers included in the PCR were 60 Vbeta and 13 Jbeta primers. Produced via immunoSEQ multiplex PCR; TCRdb's table is partial and in-frame only. The data show under 250,000 clones, more than 65% seen once. Material for sequencing was PBMCs. The chain is built from TRBV6-5 and TRBJ2-1; D gene unclear. The clonotype comes from a man younger than 30 in good health and CMV-seronegative. CDR3 sequence reads: CASSYSAVGYNEQFF. CDR3 sequence (DNA): TGTGCCAGCAGTTATTCGGCGGTAGGCTACAATGAGCAGTTCTTC.